This entry concerns a single T cell receptor (beta chain). The antigen is not known. Clones were read by immunoSEQ multiplex PCR, and TCRdb kept only the in-frame ones, dropping some. The data hold 25,000 to 30,000 clones, with approximately 62% observed a single time. These data are taken from a study of cytotoxic CD8 clonotypes in ibrutinib-treated CLL. At the level of the study: Overall, 24 responses were partial and 2 complete; following median roughly six years, around 15 patients stayed remitted and around twelve progressed.

Findings and limits, study-wide: Clonality was elevated at ibrutinib response and had returned toward baseline at progression.

This CDR3 spans 13 amino acids. Germline-derived CDR1 and CDR2 are SGHAT and FQNNGV. Trimming shortened V by 0 bases and J by 9 bases, and 6 bases separated the two germline ends. The receptor was isolated from a human donor with chronic lymphocytic leukemia. Sequences were derived from PBMCs, sampled before ibrutinib treatment. The chain has TRBV11-2 and TRBJ1-6; D not resolved. CDR3 region: CASSLDAPSPLHF. In DNA, the CDR3 is TGTGCCAGCAGCTTAGATGCGCCTTCACCCCTCCACTTT.